This T cell receptor beta chain was identified during a study of cytomegalovirus exposure and HLA in healthy donors. A remark on this clone: Its antigen remains unknown.

13 Jbeta primers and 60 Vbeta primers were used for the PCR. Assay: immunoSEQ multiplex PCR; the TCRdb copy retains only in-frame clones and omits some. The table lists 100,000 to 150,000 clones, around 77% of them singletons. This CDR3 has 16 residues. Germline CDR1 reads SEHNR; CDR2 reads FQNEAQ (reference sequence). The J segment lost 0 bases and the V segment lost 4 bases, leaving 1 base of the junction unmatched. Study-wide results and caveats: It is likely that the observed cluster of highly shared sequence variants was a sequencing artifact. Later analysis identified 16,951 TCR beta sequences associated with HLA alleles, using a false discovery rate threshold of 0.05. In a later analysis, productive TCRs from donors in an Asian-associated ancestry cluster reportedly carried fewer N-insertions than the cohort mean.

The sequencing sample was made of PBMCs. This receptor was obtained from a man in his late teens or twenties in good health and CMV-seropositive. This chain connects TRBV7-9 to TRBJ1-4, with 11 bases lining up with TRBD1. The CDR3 loop reads CASSSGQGATNEKLFF. CDR3 coding DNA: TGTGCCAGCAGCTCGGGACAGGGGGCAACTAATGAAAAACTGTTTTTT.